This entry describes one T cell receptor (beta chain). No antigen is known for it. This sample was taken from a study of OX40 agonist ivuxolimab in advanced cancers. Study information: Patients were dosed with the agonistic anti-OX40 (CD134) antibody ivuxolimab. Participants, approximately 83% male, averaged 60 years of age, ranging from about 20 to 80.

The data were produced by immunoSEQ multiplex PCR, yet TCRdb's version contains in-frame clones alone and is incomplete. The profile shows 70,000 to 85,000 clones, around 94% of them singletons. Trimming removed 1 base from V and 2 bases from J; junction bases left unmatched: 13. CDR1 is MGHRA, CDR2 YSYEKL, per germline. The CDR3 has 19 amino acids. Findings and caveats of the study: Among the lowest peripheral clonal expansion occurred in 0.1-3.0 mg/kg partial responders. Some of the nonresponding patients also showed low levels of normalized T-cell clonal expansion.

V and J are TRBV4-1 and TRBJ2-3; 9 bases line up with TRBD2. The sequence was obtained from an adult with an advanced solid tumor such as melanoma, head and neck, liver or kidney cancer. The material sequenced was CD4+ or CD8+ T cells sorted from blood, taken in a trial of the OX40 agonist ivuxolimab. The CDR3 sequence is CASSQALPRAGGFTDTQYF. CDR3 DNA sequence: TGCGCCAGCAGCCAAGCCCTTCCGCGAGCGGGAGGATTCACAGATACGCAGTATTTT.